The 9 T cell receptor beta chains presented below share a single source sample, sequenced in a study of blood T cell repertoires in COVID-19. The assay was immunoSEQ multiplex PCR, and TCRdb's table has in-frame clones only and misses some. The sample holds around 230,000 clones, approximately 80% seen once. Sequencing was done on a sample of PBMCs or T cells enriched from blood (not recorded which). The receptor set was obtained from a man in his forties who had recovered from COVID-19.

Regarding this clone: A read error may produce the germline difference seen at one junction end. The V gene is TRBV7-9, the J gene TRBJ1-4, with no clear D. Germline V gene sequence: CDR1 SEHNR, CDR2 FQNEAQ (reference sequence). The length of the CDR3 is 15 residues. In nucleotides, the CDR3 is TGTGCCAGCAGCCGACCGCGGTCTTCTAACGAAAAACTGTTTTTT. This codes for CASSRPRSSNEKLFF.

This clone was detected only once. V usage is TRBV28 and J usage is TRBJ1-6; D remains unclear. Germline V gene sequence: CDR1 MDHEN, CDR2 SYDVKM. This CDR3 is built from 15 residues. Trimming shortened V by 6 bases and J by 0 bases, and 9 bases separated the two germline ends. The CDR3 nucleotides read TGTGCCAGCAGGTCCGGGAGCTCCTATAATTCACCCCTCCACTTT. Amino acids: CASRSGSSYNSPLHF.

This clone was counted between two and nine times. The gene calls are TRBV13 and TRBJ2-1; 7 bases are a match to TRBD1. V shed 5 bases and J 0 bases; nucleotides not matched to a gene: 7. The V gene's germline CDR1 is PRHDT and CDR2 FYEKMQ (reference sequence). The CDR3 consists of 16 residues. The CDR3: CASSPVGTASYNEQFF. The CDR3 DNA reads as TGTGCCAGCAGCCCAGTGGGGACAGCCTCCTACAATGAGCAGTTCTTC.

The V and J genes are TRBV15 and TRBJ1-3; no clear D gene. Deletions cut 1 base from V and 0 bases from J, with 10 bases between. There are 16 residues in the CDR3. Germline V gene sequence: CDR1 LNHNV, CDR2 YYDKDF (reference sequence). The CDR3: CATSRGGGNSGNTIYF. The CDR3 region has the DNA TGTGCCACCAGCAGAGGGGGAGGGAACTCTGGAAACACCATATATTTT.

The rearrangement joins TRBV11-2 to TRBJ2-1, with D possibly TRBD2 on 6 matching bases. This CDR3 has 15 amino acids. Between the trimmed V and J ends, which lost 2 bases and 4 bases, there was a span of 12 bases. CDR1 is SGHAT and CDR2 is FQNNGV in the germline V gene. The DNA of the CDR3 is TGTGCCAGCAGCTTAAGGATGCGGGGTTACAATGAGCAGTTCTTC. Protein product: CASSLRMRGYNEQFF.

V and J are TRBV5-1 and TRBJ1-2; D is ambiguous. The CDR3 extends over 14 amino acids. The V and J ends lost 2 bases and 4 bases respectively, with 12 bases between them. Germline-derived CDR1 and CDR2 are SGHRS and YFSETQ. As DNA, the CDR3 is TGCGCCAGCAGCTTACAGACGGCAGCCTATGGCTACACCTTC. Protein sequence: CASSLQTAAYGYTF. Drawing the rest from reference TRBV5-1 and TRBJ1-2, the complete variable domain is KAGVTQTPRYLIKTRGQQVTLSCSPISGHRSVSWYQQTPGQGLQFLFEYFSETQRNKGNFPGRFSGRQFSNSRSEMNVSTLELGDSALYLCASSLQTAAYGYTFGSGTRLTVV.

The chain recombines TRBV4-1 with TRBJ2-5, with 9 bases that match TRBD2. The CDR3 runs 17 residues. The trim removed 3 bases at V and 8 bases at J, leaving 16 bases unmatched. CDR1 and CDR2 (germline): MGHRA, YSYEKL. CDR3 nucleotide sequence: TGCGCCAGCAGCCATCCCATGGCGGGGGGGCCATGGAAAACCCAGTACTTC. Translated: CASSHPMAGGPWKTQYF.

CDR3 nucleotides: TGTGCCAGCAGCTTGCCTTGGTCCGGACAGGGCATGAACACTGAAGCTTTCTTT. It codes for CASSLPWSGQGMNTEAFF. V usage is TRBV5-6 and J usage is TRBJ1-1; 8 bases agree with TRBD1. The CDR3 runs 18 residues. Germline trimming cut 1 base from V and 0 bases from J; bases unmatched to any gene: 11. Germline-derived CDR1 and CDR2 are SGHDT and YYEEEE.

This clone was recorded a few times. This chain links TRBV28 with TRBJ1-3; tentative D call: TRBD1 (5 bases). CDR1 and CDR2 from the germline V gene are MDHEN and SYDVKM. CDR3 length: 17 residues. With 3 bases removed from V and 4 bases from J, the gap between germline ends came to 19 bases. The DNA of the CDR3 is TGTGCCAGCAGTTTTGAGGACATCGCCCTCCTCGGAAACACCATATATTTT. Translating gives CASSFEDIALLGNTIYF.